This T cell receptor (beta chain) emerged from a study of blood T cell repertoires in COVID-19. Germline V gene lookup returns CDR1 LGHNA and CDR2 YSLEER. With 1 base removed from V and 1 base from J, the gap between germline ends came to 10 bases. CDR3 length: 16 residues. Using immunoSEQ multiplex PCR, the repertoire was profiled, and TCRdb retains in-frame clones only, with some absent. The sample includes under 300,000 clones, 88% seen only once; the top ten take approximately 2.5%. Sequencing was done on a sample of PBMCs or T cells enriched from blood (not recorded which). This TCR came from a woman aged 40-49 years with acute COVID-19. The rearrangement uses TRBV4-3 and TRBJ2-2, with a tentative D call TRBD1 (6 bases). CDR3 amino acids: CASSQAMTGNTGELFF. Written as DNA, the CDR3 is TGCGCCAGCAGCCAAGCGATGACAGGGAACACCGGGGAGCTGTTTTTT.